Below, 27 T cell receptor beta chains from the same sample are listed, as sequenced in a study of blood T cells in healthy people across ages. With a J-beta primer mix and a sample-barcoded 5' primer, a second PCR ran 7 to 11 cycles. One entry per CDR3 protein results from TCRdb running MiXCR on the 5' RACE reads. The sample carries some 640,000 distinct CDR3 sequences, about 30% recorded once. Sequencing was carried out using blood. These receptors came from an elderly woman in good health.

This clonotype showed up just a few times. V gene TRBV20-1 combines with J gene TRBJ2-5; 13 nucleotides line up with TRBD2. The CDR3 runs to 17 residues. Germline CDR1 and CDR2: DFQATT and SNEGSKA (reference sequence). V lost 2 bases to trimming and J lost 1 base; unmatched junction nucleotides: 7. The CDR3 sequence: CSARLIGLAGAQETQYF. CDR3 DNA sequence: TGCAGTGCTAGACTCATCGGACTAGCGGGAGCCCAAGAGACCCAGTACTTC.

V gene TRBV7-3 combines with J gene TRBJ2-1; the D gene is possibly TRBD2 (6 bases). V dropped 5 bases and J dropped 5 bases, with 16 bases sitting between them. Germline V gene sequence: CDR1 SGHTA, CDR2 FQGTGA. The CDR3 contains 15 residues. In DNA, the CDR3 is TGTGCCAGCAGCCAAGAACAAAGGGAGGACAATGAGCAGTTCTTC. Encoded protein: CASSQEQREDNEQFF.

There are many counts of this clonotype. CDR3 loop: CSAPDYRGPYEQYF. The CDR3 region has the DNA TGCAGTGCTCCTGATTACAGGGGGCCCTACGAGCAGTACTTC. V and J are TRBV20-1 and TRBJ2-7; 9 nucleotides align to TRBD1. In germline, CDR1 is DFQATT, CDR2 SNEGSKA (reference sequence). V shed 5 bases and J 2 bases; nucleotides not matched to a gene: 7. This CDR3 is built from 14 residues.

This clonotype was recorded at least ten times. V gene TRBV6-5 combines with J gene TRBJ1-2; D is perhaps TRBD1 (6 bases). Germline V lookup: CDR1 MNHEY, CDR2 SVGAGI. The CDR3 extends over 14 amino acids. The ends were cut back, 5 bases at V and 5 bases at J, with 15 bases in the middle. The CDR3 spells CASSLAGTSYGYTF. CDR3 nucleotide sequence: TGTGCCAGCAGTCTGGCCGGGACATCATATGGCTACACCTTC.

This clonotype was seen only a few times. V gene TRBV5-6 combines with J gene TRBJ2-3; 8 bases match TRBD2. The V gene's germline CDR1 is SGHDT and CDR2 YYEEEE. The J segment lost 10 bases and the V segment lost 1 base, leaving 8 bases of the junction unmatched. CDR3 length: 14 residues. The CDR3 loop reads CASSLQGAGAPQYF. CDR3 DNA: TGTGCCAGCAGCTTGCAGGGAGCGGGGGCTCCGCAGTATTTT. The complete variable domain, with remaining parts taken from reference TRBV5-6 and TRBJ2-3, reads DAGVTQSPTHLIKTRGQQVTLRCSPKSGHDTVSWYQQALGQGPQFIFQYYEEEERQRGNFPDRFSGHQFPNYSSELNVNALLLGDSALYLCASSLQGAGAPQYFGPGTRLTVL.

The table lists this clonotype with many counts. This chain connects TRBV9 to TRBJ2-1, with 7 bases matching TRBD2. V lost 0 bases and J lost 2; bases outside the gene matches: 2. The CDR3 covers 15 residues. CDR1 SGDLS and CDR2 YYNGEE come from the germline V gene. The CDR3 nucleotides are TGTGCCAGCAGCGTAGAAGCGGGGACCTACAATGAGCAGTTCTTC. Translating gives CASSVEAGTYNEQFF.

In regard to this clonotype: A single base separates this from a much larger clone, so it may be a read error. The chain combines TRBV10-3 with TRBJ2-1, with TRBD1 matching 9 bases. The germline V gene has CDR1 ENHRY and CDR2 SYGVKD. The CDR3 runs 15 residues. The CDR3 region has the DNA TGTACCATCAGTAGGGACAGGGTCTCCTACAATGAGCAGTTCTTC. Residues: CTISRDRVSYNEQFF.

With regard to this clonotype: Relative to the germline gene, one junction end is altered; a read error may explain this. J is TRBJ2-1 and V is TRBV20-1; 9 nucleotides align to TRBD2. Judging by the DNA end, TRBJ2-7 fits better; the J call may be wrong. CDR1 is DFQATT, CDR2 SNEGSKA, per germline (reference sequence). The CDR3 extends over 13 amino acids. The CDR3 sequence is CSASGAAYNEQYF. The CDR3 DNA reads as TGTAGTGCTAGCGGGGCAGCCTACAATGAGCAGTACTTC.

Many counts were recorded for this clonotype. This sequence joins TRBV7-9 and TRBJ2-7; no clear D. CDR1 SEHNR and CDR2 FQNEAQ come from the germline V gene (reference sequence). This CDR3 spans 12 amino acids. The CDR3 nucleotides are TGTGCAGCTTCCCCCGGGCCCTACGAGCAGTACTTC. Protein: CAASPGPYEQYF.

The chain joins TRBV28 to TRBJ2-1, with 8 bases fitting TRBD1. The V gene's germline CDR1 is MDHEN and CDR2 SYDVKM. CDR3 length equals 16 residues. The J segment lost 9 bases and the V segment lost 5 bases, leaving 15 bases of the junction unmatched. Written as DNA, the CDR3 is TGTGCCAGCAGTAGCTCCGGGACAGGACTCTTGGGTGAGCAGTTCTTC. Translated, it gives CASSSSGTGLLGEQFF.

In its sample, this clonotype was seen many times. This chain joins TRBV12-3 or TRBV12-4 and TRBJ2-3, with D uncertain. V lost 5 bases to trimming and J lost 7 bases, with 16 bases between them. This CDR3 has 14 amino acids. The CDR3 is CASSPPTSPNTQYF. The CDR3 DNA is TGTGCCAGCAGTCCCCCGACCAGTCCTAATACGCAGTATTTT.

This clonotype was detected only a few times. This may stem from a read error, because a much larger clone lies one nucleotide away. The chain carries TRBV5-1 and TRBJ2-1; D perhaps matches TRBD2 (7 bases). Trimming shortened V by 3 bases and J by 5 bases, and 15 bases separated the two germline ends. The CDR3 contains 15 residues. The germline gives CDR1 SGHRS, CDR2 YFSETQ. The CDR3 DNA follows: TGCGCCAGCAGCTGGGGGTGGGGGGGCAACAATGAGCAGTTCTTC. Its protein is CASSWGWGGNNEQFF.

The V and J genes are TRBV20-1 and TRBJ2-7, with 9 bases matching TRBD1. Losses at the gene ends were 6 bases for V and 1 base for J; bases not matched to a gene: 10. Germline V CDR1 and CDR2: DFQATT, SNEGSKA (reference sequence). This CDR3 region has 15 residues. CDR3 sequence reads: CSAWTPGQGSYEQYF. DNA for the CDR3: TGCAGTGCCTGGACACCGGGACAGGGATCCTACGAGCAGTACTTC.

This clonotype showed up just a few times. This chain uses TRBV28 with TRBJ2-1; 9 positions agree with TRBD2. Germline V gene sequence: CDR1 MDHEN, CDR2 SYDVKM. This CDR3 has 14 residues. V lost 7 bases to trimming and J lost 4 bases; unmatched junction nucleotides: 5. Here the CDR3 reads CASKSGGSYNEQFF. CDR3 coding DNA: TGTGCCAGCAAGAGCGGGGGGTCTTACAATGAGCAGTTCTTC.

This rearrangement joins TRBV20-1 to TRBJ2-3; D unresolved. The CDR3 totals 13 residues. Germline CDR1 and CDR2: DFQATT and SNEGSKA (reference sequence). The V gene lost 5 bases and the J gene lost 2 bases, with 11 bases spanning the gap. CDR3 nucleotide sequence: TGCAGTGCTCGGCCGACCCTCACAGATACGCAGTATTTT. Translating gives CSARPTLTDTQYF.

This clonotype was counted at least ten times. The V gene is TRBV12-3 or TRBV12-4, the J gene TRBJ2-3; D unclear. V was pared by 5 bases and J by 9 bases, with 12 bases between. The CDR3 sequence is 12 residues long. This chain's CDR3 is CASSPPTVTQYF. The CDR3 DNA reads as TGTGCCAGCAGTCCACCCACGGTGACGCAGTATTTT.

A single count supports this clonotype. The chain employs TRBV12-3 or TRBV12-4 and TRBJ2-5; TRBD2 agrees at 8 bases. CDR3 size: 15 residues. V shed 6 bases and J 12 bases; nucleotides not matched to a gene: 18. The CDR3 here is CASRRGLVGADEEYF. As DNA, the CDR3 is TGTGCCAGCAGACGGGGACTAGTGGGGGCCGACGAGGAGTACTTC.

Notes on this clonotype: A much larger clonotype is one base distant, so this may be a read error. This CDR3 reads CSAPLGLAGAGGTQFF. CDR3 nucleotide sequence: TGCAGCGCCCCACTGGGACTAGCGGGGGCTGGGGGAACCCAGTTCTTC. V gene TRBV29-1 combines with J gene TRBJ2-5; 14 bases map to TRBD2. The last part of the DNA fits TRBJ2-1 better; the J call may be wrong. CDR1 SQVTM and CDR2 ANQGSEA come from the germline V gene. This CDR3 is 16 amino acids long.

This clonotype was seen many times. This chain connects TRBV7-2 to TRBJ2-7, with TRBD2 as a possible D gene (5 bases). Trimming removed 5 bases at V and 5 bases at J, with 19 bases between. CDR1 SGHTA and CDR2 FQGNSA come from the germline V gene. This CDR3 region has 15 residues. CDR3 sequence (DNA): TGTGCCAGCAGCCCAAGCAGGCCCCTCGGGGACGAGCAGTACTTC. This sequence encodes CASSPSRPLGDEQYF.

Ten or more counts support this clonotype. The chain links TRBV2 to TRBJ1-2, with D possibly being TRBD1 (6 bases). V was trimmed by 6 bases and J by 7 bases, leaving 21 bases between them. In germline, CDR1 is SNHLY, CDR2 FYNNEI. This CDR3 comprises 15 residues. CDR3 in DNA: TGTGCCAGCAGAGTGGAAGGGACGGGGGGCTCTGGCTACACCTTC. It yields the protein CASRVEGTGGSGYTF.

This clonotype was seen many times. This chain uses TRBV28 with TRBJ2-2; D ambiguous. Trimming left V 4 bases short and J 3 bases short, with 3 bases between. The CDR3 extends over 12 amino acids. Germline assignment: CDR1 MDHEN and CDR2 SYDVKM. The CDR3: CASSSYTGELFF. The DNA of the CDR3 is TGTGCCAGCAGTTCCTACACCGGGGAGCTGTTTTTT.

This clonotype appeared many times. The V and J genes are TRBV7-2 and TRBJ2-3; perhaps D is TRBD1 or TRBD2 (6 bases each). This CDR3 has 15 amino acids. CDR1 SGHTA and CDR2 FQGNSA come from the germline V gene. Trimming pared 5 bases from V and 2 bases from J, leaving 14 bases between. Here the CDR3 reads CASSHGGANTDTQYF. For the CDR3, the DNA is TGTGCCAGCAGCCACGGGGGCGCGAACACAGATACGCAGTATTTT.

In its sample, this clonotype was seen a few times. This chain connects TRBV10-3 to TRBJ1-1; D might be TRBD1 (5 bases). CDR3 length: 12 amino acids. Germline V CDR1 and CDR2: ENHRY, SYGVKD. The V and J ends lost 4 bases and 6 bases respectively, with 9 bases between them. For the CDR3, the DNA is TGTGCCATCAGTGCAGGGAGCGCTGAAGCTTTCTTT. It yields the protein CAISAGSAEAFF.

This clonotype has at least ten counts. The J gene is TRBJ1-1, the V gene TRBV5-1; D is possibly TRBD1 (6 bases). Trimming cost V 6 bases and J 3 bases, with 15 bases left between them. CDR3 length equals 14 residues. Germline-derived CDR1 and CDR2 are SGHRS and YFSETQ. The CDR3 DNA follows: TGCGCCAGCAACCCAGGGGAGTGGGACACTGAAGCTTTCTTT. Translation: CASNPGEWDTEAFF.

This clonotype has only a few counts. A read error may be the cause here, since a much bigger clone is one base away. The chain combines TRBV2 with TRBJ2-1; D call uncertain. Trimming removed 7 bases at V and 10 bases at J, with 14 bases between. This CDR3 comprises 12 residues. Germline V gene lookup returns CDR1 SNHLY and CDR2 FYNNEI. In DNA form, the CDR3 reads TGTGCCAGCAAGAGTCTAATGTACGAGCAGTTCTTC. Amino acid sequence: CASKSLMYEQFF.

This clonotype occurred many times. V and J are TRBV6-6 and TRBJ2-7, with D maybe TRBD2 (7 bases). Near its end, the DNA agrees better with TRBJ2-5, so the J call may be wrong. This CDR3 region has 14 residues. CDR1 is MNHNY, CDR2 SVGAGI, per germline (reference sequence). The CDR3: CASSYEGGAGTQYF. The CDR3 nucleotides are TGTGCCAGCAGTTACGAGGGGGGGGCTGGGACCCAGTACTTC.

This clonotype was seen at least ten times. The V gene is TRBV6-2 or TRBV6-3, the J gene TRBJ1-1; D uncertain. Germline CDR1 and CDR2: MNHEY and SVGEGT. The CDR3 has 14 amino acids. Trimming took off 4 bases at V and 1 base at J, with 10 bases between the two ends. CDR3 DNA: TGTGCCAGCAGTTCCCAAATCACGAACACTGAAGCTTTCTTT. As protein: CASSSQITNTEAFF.